This T cell receptor beta chain is drawn from a study of shared clonotypes between healthy human individuals. Trimming pared 0 bases from V and 7 bases from J, leaving 15 bases between. The CDR3 has 16 residues. CDR1 is MGHRA, CDR2 YSYEKL, per germline. Data came from immunoSEQ multiplex PCR; TCRdb stores just in-frame clones and leaves some out. The sample holds hundreds of thousands of clones, 60% to 80% seen once. The chain uses TRBV4-1 and TRBJ1-4; D is unclear. This receptor was obtained from a woman aged 25-40 years in good health. Material: memory CD4+ T cells sorted from blood. Subset of the sample: CD45RA-negative fraction. The DNA for the CDR3 is TGCGCCAGCAGCCAAGATATTGTACGGACCAGTGAAAAACTGTTTTTT. As protein: CASSQDIVRTSEKLFF.